The clone carrying this T cell receptor beta chain was detected only a few times. Measured with immunoSEQ multiplex PCR; TCRdb has only the in-frame clones, and not every one. The top ten hold roughly 1.2% of the sample, which has approximately 400,000 clones, roughly 90% seen once. V was shortened by 7 bases and J by 3 bases, with 16 bases between the two germline ends. Germline CDR1 is SGHAT and CDR2 is FQNNGV. This CDR3 has 14 residues. This entry comes from a study of blood T cell repertoires in COVID-19. Material: peripheral blood. This rearrangement joins TRBV11-2 to TRBJ2-7, with D possibly TRBD1 on 5 matching bases. This receptor was obtained from a man aged 40-50 years with acute or convalescent COVID-19. CDR3 DNA sequence: TGTGCCAGCATCCCGTTGGGGCGAAACTACGAGCAGTACTTC. Its protein product is CASIPLGRNYEQYF.